This is a list of T cell receptor beta chains from one sample in a study of identical twins. TCRdb ran MiXCR on the 5' RACE reads and lists one entry per CDR3 protein. The sample includes roughly 720,000 distinct CDR3 sequences, 15% to 20% of them seen just once. The same data also contributed to another study, on T cells expressing NK-cell markers.

Sequencing was done on a sample of PBMCs. Every receptor here comes from a woman aged 18-35 years in good health. Each CDR3 is given with its conserved first and last residue. The D gene is left open where the match is weak. Expanded clones get a size class; other rows say once, few or many, or leave the size out.

j_call clone_size v_call d_call cdr3_aa cdr3_nt
TRBJ1-1 NA TRBV5-1 TRBD1 CASSLATGGMSTEAFF TGCGCCAGCAGCTTGGCAACAGGGGGCATGAGCACTGAAGCTTTCTTT
TRBJ2-3 NA TRBV7-8 NA CASSRPPGWTQGTQYF TGTGCCAGCAGCAGGCCCCCGGGATGGACACAGGGTACGCAGTATTTT
TRBJ2-7 NA TRBV6-5 TRBD2 CASSSPGLAYEQYF TGTGCCAGCAGTTCCCCGGGACTAGCATACGAGCAGTACTTC
TRBJ2-7 NA TRBV7-9 NA CASSVISPYEQYF TGTGCCAGCAGCGTCATTAGTCCCTACGAGCAGTACTTC
TRBJ1-1 few TRBV7-8 NA CASSPSGGSSTEAFF TGTGCCAGCAGCCCGAGCGGTGGGTCGAGCACTGAAGCTTTCTTT
TRBJ1-1 many TRBV6-2/TRBV6-3 NA CASRLGTEAFF TGTGCCAGCAGACTCGGCACTGAAGCTTTCTTT
TRBJ2-7 few TRBV20-1 TRBD2 CSATGTSGVEQYF TGCAGTGCTACCGGGACTAGCGGTGTCGAGCAGTACTTC
TRBJ2-7 NA TRBV28 TRBD2 CASSVPAGGRYEQYF TGTGCCAGCAGCGTACCAGCGGGAGGCCGATACGAGCAGTACTTC
TRBJ2-1 NA TRBV20-1 TRBD2 CSARPTSGGAKNEQFF TGCAGTGCTAGGCCCACTAGCGGGGGGGCGAAAAATGAGCAGTTCTTC
TRBJ1-5 few TRBV20-1 TRBD1 CSASRGQGKDQPQHF TGCAGTGCTAGCCGTGGACAGGGAAAAGATCAGCCCCAGCATTTT
TRBJ2-1 NA TRBV5-1 TRBD1 CASSAWTGGNNEQFF TGCGCCAGCAGCGCCTGGACAGGGGGAAACAATGAGCAGTTCTTC
TRBJ2-3 NA TRBV6-5 NA CASSYRGHTDTQYF TGTGCCAGCAGTTACCGGGGGCACACAGATACGCAGTATTTT
TRBJ2-3 NA TRBV15 NA CATTDQTSTDTQYF TGTGCCACCACGGACCAGACTAGCACAGATACGCAGTATTTT
TRBJ2-7 NA TRBV15 TRBD1 CATSRDLTGNQKGRQYF TGTGCCACCAGCAGGGACCTGACAGGGAATCAAAAAGGCAGGCAGTACTTC
TRBJ2-7 once TRBV5-1 TRBD2 CASSPGLAGGSYEQYF TGCGCCAGCAGCCCAGGACTAGCGGGGGGCTCCTACGAGCAGTACTTC
TRBJ2-7 NA TRBV5-1 TRBD1 CASEGGTGGYEQYF TGCGCCAGCGAAGGGGGGACAGGGGGCTACGAGCAGTACTTC
TRBJ2-7 NA TRBV29-1 TRBD2 CSVGSGTVYEQYF TGCAGCGTGGGGAGCGGGACGGTCTACGAGCAGTACTTC
TRBJ2-1 few TRBV7-9 NA CASSKRTARTYNEQFF TGTGCCAGCAGCAAACGGACGGCACGGACGTACAATGAGCAGTTCTTC
TRBJ2-1 few TRBV12-5 TRBD1 CASGPTGGNEQFF TGTGCTAGTGGCCCTACAGGGGGCAATGAGCAGTTCTTC
TRBJ2-5 NA TRBV14 NA CASSPAGVNRETQYF TGTGCCAGCAGCCCAGCCGGGGTTAATAGAGAGACCCAGTACTTC
TRBJ2-7 few TRBV5-1 TRBD1 CASSLDRGAYEQYF TGCGCCAGCAGCTTGGACAGGGGCGCCTACGAGCAGTACTTC
TRBJ1-2 many TRBV5-1 NA CASSLGAGTNYGYTF TGCGCCAGCAGCTTGGGGGCAGGGACTAACTATGGCTACACCTTC
TRBJ2-1 few TRBV24-1 TRBD2 CATSDSRTSGSYNEQFF TGTGCCACCAGTGATTCCCGGACTAGCGGCTCCTACAATGAGCAGTTCTTC
TRBJ1-2 NA TRBV5-1 TRBD1 CASSLADRAANYGYTF TGCGCCAGCAGCTTGGCTGACAGGGCAGCTAACTATGGCTACACCTTC
TRBJ1-1 few TRBV20-1 NA CSAQRGAGNTEAFF TGCAGTGCCCAACGAGGGGCGGGAAACACTGAAGCTTTCTTT
TRBJ2-4 NA TRBV5-4 NA CASSEENIQYF TGTGCCAGCAGCGAGGAGAACATTCAGTACTTC
TRBJ2-1 NA TRBV20-1 TRBD1 CSAAGGAYNEQFF TGCAGTGCGGCAGGGGGCGCCTACAATGAGCAGTTCTTC
TRBJ1-1 many TRBV27 NA CASGHTGSNTEAFF TGTGCCAGCGGTCATACAGGGTCCAACACTGAAGCTTTCTTT
TRBJ1-1 many TRBV6-2/TRBV6-3 NA CASRWDTEAFF TGTGCCAGCAGATGGGACACTGAAGCTTTCTTT
TRBJ2-3 few TRBV15 TRBD1 CATSLIPGQGPDTQYF TGTGCCACCAGCCTGATTCCGGGACAGGGTCCAGATACGCAGTATTTT
TRBJ2-1 few TRBV7-8 TRBD2 CASSLRLAGERNEQFF TGTGCCAGCAGCTTGCGACTAGCGGGAGAGCGAAATGAGCAGTTCTTC
TRBJ2-6 NA TRBV12-3/TRBV12-4 NA CASSSLRANVLTF TGTGCCAGCAGTTCCCTAAGGGCCAACGTCCTGACTTTC
TRBJ2-1 few TRBV15 TRBD2 CATKDPRGGDEQFF TGTGCCACTAAGGATCCGCGGGGGGGCGATGAGCAGTTCTTC
TRBJ2-1 few TRBV7-9 TRBD2 CASSSSGRASDEQFF TGTGCCAGCAGCTCTAGCGGGAGGGCCTCGGATGAGCAGTTCTTC
TRBJ2-5 NA TRBV19 TRBD2 CASSRLAGLAETQYF TGTGCCAGTAGTAGGCTAGCGGGACTGGCAGAGACCCAGTACTTC
TRBJ1-1 few TRBV6-1 NA CASGSHGLNTEAFF TGTGCCAGCGGATCACATGGATTGAACACTGAAGCTTTCTTT
TRBJ1-3 few TRBV10-3 NA CAISEYELSSGNTIYF TGTGCCATCAGTGAGTACGAGTTGAGCTCTGGAAACACCATATATTTT
TRBJ2-7 few TRBV6-1 NA CASSAPGTPYYEQYF TGTGCCAGCAGTGCCCCCGGGACACCGTACTACGAGCAGTACTTC
TRBJ1-1 NA TRBV10-3 NA CAISENQGRLGTEAFF TGTGCCATCAGTGAGAATCAGGGGAGGTTGGGCACTGAAGCTTTCTTT
TRBJ2-2 few TRBV12-3/TRBV12-4 NA CASRPSLGETGELFF TGTGCCAGCAGACCTAGTTTGGGGGAAACCGGGGAGCTGTTTTTT